This TCR beta chain emerged from a study of CD8+CD57+ T cells in acquired aplastic anemia (dated by TCRdb to 2016 to 2019). In terms of the full investigation: A mean of approximately 2.9 ug of DNA, ranging from roughly 0.19 to 27.4 ug, was extracted from sorted CD4+ and CD8+ cells. CD8+CD57+ expansion was defined as frequency above the mean frequency observed in healthy subjects.

Genomic DNA served as template for TCR beta VDJ combination and CDR3 sequence profiling. TCR repertoire sequencing was run on an Illumina HiSeq 2000. The paper's data handling went like this. TRBV/TRBJ rearrangement plots, CDR3 size and DJ length profiles, and Simpson's diversity index were used to assess repertoires. The most abundant DNA sequence in the deep sequencing data was taken as the immunodominant clone. CDR3 amino acid sequences were checked for sharing between subjects and were compared against published repertoires and the VDJdb database. TCRdb reran the public reads through fastp at Q25 and MiXCR, keeping productive beta chains. Rows merge per CDR3 protein into single entries with the most common DNA and genes. TCRdb, not the original authors, processed these V and J calls. Present in this sample are about 290,000 distinct CDR3 sequences, around three fifths of which were seen just once. Roughly 1.2% of the sample lies in the top ten.

This clonotype appeared a few times. Its antigen is unknown. It has no much larger one-base neighbor in the sample; base qualities were not kept. CDR1 is given as KGHDR and CDR2 as SFDVKD, both from the germline V gene. V is cut by 3 bases and J by 5 bases, and the space between the germline ends is 18 bases. Its CDR3 holds 16 amino acids, cysteine through phenylalanine. The retained sequence is limited to the CDR3, 48 bases, with the frame set at the first base. Findings and caveats that apply to the study as a whole: Approximately 31 CD8+ CDR3 sequences were found in both patients and controls but appeared to be highly expressed in patients and within the immunodominant clones of the patients. No significant difference in CD8+ Simpson's diversity was found between patients and healthy controls (P=0.060).

The patients picked for sequencing were ones in whom flow cytometry had shown an expansion of CD8+CD57+ cells. Every patient had a diagnosis of severe acquired aplastic anemia based on International Study of Aplastic Anemia and Agranulocytosis and Camitta criteria. No therapy had been received by the patients at the time of blood sampling. The study deep-sequenced TCR repertoires of sorted CD4+ and CD8+ blood T cells from severe aplastic anemia patients and healthy subjects. Patients were enrolled in the USA under clinicaltrials.gov protocols 00001620, 01623167, 00001397, 00071045, 00081523 and 00961064. Ficoll-Paque density gradient centrifugation was used to isolate peripheral blood mononuclear cells. Before DNA extraction, CD4+ and CD8+ T cells were sorted by FACS or by magnetic beads.

This sequence uses TRBV24-1 and TRBJ2-5, with the identity of the D gene unclear. This receptor was identified in a human donor with aplastic anemia. Sample: sorted CD4+, CD8+, or CD8+CD57+ T cells (not recorded which) from PBMCs. This receptor has the CDR3 CATSDPSSGRIETQYF. The bases read TGTGCCACCAGTGATCCGTCGTCGGGCAGGATCGAGACCCAGTACTTC.